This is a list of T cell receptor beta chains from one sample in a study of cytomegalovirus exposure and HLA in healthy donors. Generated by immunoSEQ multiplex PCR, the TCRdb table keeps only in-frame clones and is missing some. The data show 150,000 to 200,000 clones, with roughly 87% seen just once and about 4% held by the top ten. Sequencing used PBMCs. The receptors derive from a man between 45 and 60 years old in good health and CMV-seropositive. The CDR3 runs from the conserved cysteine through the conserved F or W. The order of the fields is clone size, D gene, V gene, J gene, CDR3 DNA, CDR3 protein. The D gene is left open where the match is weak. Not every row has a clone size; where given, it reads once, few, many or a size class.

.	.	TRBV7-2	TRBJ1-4	TGTGCCAGCACCCTAGACAGGACTAATGAAAAACTGTTTTTT	CASTLDRTNEKLFF
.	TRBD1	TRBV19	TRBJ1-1	TGTGCCAGTAGTGTACTTACCGGGACAGGCACTGAAGCTTTCTTT	CASSVLTGTGTEAFF
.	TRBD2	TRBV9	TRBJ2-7	TGTGCCAGCAGCGTAGATAGCGGGGGCGGGGAATACGAGCAGTACTTC	CASSVDSGGGEYEQYF
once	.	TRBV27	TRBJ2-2	TGTGCCAGCAGTTTAGGAGGGTACACCGGGGAGCTGTTTTTT	CASSLGGYTGELFF
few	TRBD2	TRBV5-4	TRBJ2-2	TGTGCCAGCAGCTTGGGCCTAGCGGGGTTCACCGGGGAGCTGTTTTTT	CASSLGLAGFTGELFF
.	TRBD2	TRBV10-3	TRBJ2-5	TGTGCCATCAGTGAGCCCTTCTCAGGGGTAGCGGGGAGCGCTAGACAAGAGACCCAGTACTTC	CAISEPFSGVAGSARQETQYF
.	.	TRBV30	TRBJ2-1	TGTGCCTGGAGTCCTGCCGGGGATGGCGGGCAGTTCTTC	CAWSPAGDGGQFF
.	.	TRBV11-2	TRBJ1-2	TGTGCCAGCAGCTTAGGAACAAGCTATGGCTACACCTTC	CASSLGTSYGYTF
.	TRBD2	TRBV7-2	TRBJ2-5	TGTGCCAGCAGCAAGAGGACTAGCGGGGGGGGCAACCAAGAGACCCAGTACTTC	CASSKRTSGGGNQETQYF
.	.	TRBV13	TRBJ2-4	TGTGCCAGCAGCGAGGGCGAGGCCATTCAGTACTTC	CASSEGEAIQYF
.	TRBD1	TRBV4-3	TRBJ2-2	TGCGCCAGCAGCCGACTGACAGGGACGGAAGGGGAGCTGTTTTTT	CASSRLTGTEGELFF
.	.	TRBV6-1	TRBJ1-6	TGTGCCAGCAGTGAAGGTGCCGACATCTCACCCCTCCACTTT	CASSEGADISPLHF
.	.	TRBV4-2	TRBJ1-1	TGTGCCAGCAGCCAAGAAGGGACTCCGGGAACTGAAGCTTTCTTT	CASSQEGTPGTEAFF
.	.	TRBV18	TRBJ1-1	TGTGCCAGCTCACCACAGGGGGACACTGAAGCTTTCTTT	CASSPQGDTEAFF
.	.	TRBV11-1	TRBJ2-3	TGTGCCAGCAGCTTGCTAGCCTCAGATACGCAGTATTTT	CASSLLASDTQYF
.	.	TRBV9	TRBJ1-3	TGTGCCAGCAGCGTTGGAGCTGGCAGGGGTTCGGCAAACACCATATATTTT	CASSVGAGRGSANTIYF
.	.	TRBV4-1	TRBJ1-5	TGCGCCAGCAGCCACCCGCGGCAGGGGAGTAATCAGCCCCAGCATTTT	CASSHPRQGSNQPQHF
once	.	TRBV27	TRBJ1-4	TGTGCCAGCAGTTCCTACAGGATGACTAATGAAAAACTGTTTTTT	CASSSYRMTNEKLFF
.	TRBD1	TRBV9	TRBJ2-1	TGTGCCAGCAGCGTAGAGGGCGGGACAGGGCAGAGCTCCTACAATGAGCAGTTCTTC	CASSVEGGTGQSSYNEQFF
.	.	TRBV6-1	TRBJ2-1	TGTGCCAGCAGTGATCAGGAGGGGTCCTACAATGAGCAGTTCTTC	CASSDQEGSYNEQFF
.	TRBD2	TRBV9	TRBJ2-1	TGTGCCAGCAGCGTAGTGGGACTAGCGTGGGGGGACAATGAGCAGTTCTTC	CASSVVGLAWGDNEQFF
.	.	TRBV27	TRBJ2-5	TGTGCCAGCAGACCGGGACTGGGGCAAGAGACCCAGTACTTC	CASRPGLGQETQYF
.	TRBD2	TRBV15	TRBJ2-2	TGTGCCACCAGTTCTAGCGGGAGACGGGGGGAGCTGTTTTTT	CATSSSGRRGELFF
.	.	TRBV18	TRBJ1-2	TGTGCCAGCTCACATGACGGACAAGGTATGGATGGCTACACCTTC	CASSHDGQGMDGYTF
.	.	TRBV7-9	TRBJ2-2	TGTGCCAGCAGCTATGCAGGGGGGATCACCGGGGAGCTGTTTTTT	CASSYAGGITGELFF
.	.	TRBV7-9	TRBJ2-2	TGTGCCAGCAGCTCACAGGAAAGGCGGAGGGAGCTGTTTTTT	CASSSQERRRELFF
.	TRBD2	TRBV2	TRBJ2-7	TGTGCCGGAACTAGCGGGCCCCCCTACGAGCAGTACTTC	CAGTSGPPYEQYF
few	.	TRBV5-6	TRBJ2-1	TGTGCCAGCATCCCTATCGAGCGCAATGAGCAGTTCTTC	CASIPIERNEQFF
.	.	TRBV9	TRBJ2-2	TGTGCCAGCAGCGTAGGTCTTGGGGAGCCGAACACCGGGGAGCTGTTTTTT	CASSVGLGEPNTGELFF
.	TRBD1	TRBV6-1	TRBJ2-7	TGTGCCAGCAGGGTGGGACAGGGGAAGTACGAGCAGTACTTC	CASRVGQGKYEQYF
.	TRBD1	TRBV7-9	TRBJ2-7	TGTGCCAGCAGCCAAGACAGGGGAAACGACGAGCAGTACTTC	CASSQDRGNDEQYF
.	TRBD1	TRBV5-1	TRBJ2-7	TGCGCCAGCAACGACCCCGGGACAGGTGGCGAGCAGTACTTC	CASNDPGTGGEQYF
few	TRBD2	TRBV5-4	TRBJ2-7	TGTGCCAGCAGCGGCGGGACTAGCGGGAGGTTATCCTACGAGCAGTACTTC	CASSGGTSGRLSYEQYF
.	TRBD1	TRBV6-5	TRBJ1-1	TGTGCCAGCAGCGACAGGGGACTCAACACTGAAGCTTTCTTT	CASSDRGLNTEAFF
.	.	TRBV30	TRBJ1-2	TGTGCCTGGAATAACGTCGTGACGGGGATTTATGGCTACACCTTC	CAWNNVVTGIYGYTF
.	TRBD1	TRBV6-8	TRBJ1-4	TGTGCCAGCAGCAGACCCGGCGACAGGGTCAGGGAAAAACTGTTTTTT	CASSRPGDRVREKLFF
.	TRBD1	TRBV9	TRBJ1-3	TGTGCCAGCAGCTCCCCCCGGACAGGGAGCTCTGGAAACACCATATATTTT	CASSSPRTGSSGNTIYF
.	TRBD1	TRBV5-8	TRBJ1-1	TGTGCCAGCAGCTGGATGACAGGGGCAGGTGAAGCTTTCTTT	CASSWMTGAGEAFF
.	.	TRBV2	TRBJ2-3	TGTGCCAGCAGAGTACACGGGGCAGATACGCAGTATTTT	CASRVHGADTQYF
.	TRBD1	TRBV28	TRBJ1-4	TGTGCCACTTGGGGACAGGGACGAGGTTGGAATGAAAAACTGTTTTTT	CATWGQGRGWNEKLFF
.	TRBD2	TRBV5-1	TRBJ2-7	TGCGCCACCGCTCAGGGGACTAGCGGCTACTACGAGCAGTACTTC	CATAQGTSGYYEQYF
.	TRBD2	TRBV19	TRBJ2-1	TGTGCCAGTAGTATACGGGCGGGAGTCCCTTACAATGAGCAGTTCTTC	CASSIRAGVPYNEQFF
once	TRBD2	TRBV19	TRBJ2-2	TGTGCCAGTAGTGGGGGGGAGGCAGGCGCCGGGGAGCTGTTTTTT	CASSGGEAGAGELFF
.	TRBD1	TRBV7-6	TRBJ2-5	TGTGCCAGCAGCCCAGAGGACAGGGCGCAAGAGACCCAGTACTTC	CASSPEDRAQETQYF
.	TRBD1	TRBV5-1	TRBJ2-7	TGCGCCAGCAGCATCGGACAGGGGTACAACGAGCAGTACTTC	CASSIGQGYNEQYF
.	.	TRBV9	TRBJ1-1	TGTGCCAGCAGCGTAGGCCCAGAGAACACTGAAGCTTTCTTT	CASSVGPENTEAFF
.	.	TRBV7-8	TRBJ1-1	TGTGCCAGCAGCCCCTGGACAGAGAACACTGAAGCTTTCTTT	CASSPWTENTEAFF
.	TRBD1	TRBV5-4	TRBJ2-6	TGTGCCAGCAGCGGAACAGGGGCTGGGGCCAACGTCCTGACTTTC	CASSGTGAGANVLTF
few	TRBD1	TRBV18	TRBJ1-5	TGTGCCAGCTCACACTTGACAGGGACTAGCAATCAGCCCCAGCATTTT	CASSHLTGTSNQPQHF
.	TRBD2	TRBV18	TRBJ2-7	TGTGCCAGCTCACCACGCCTAGCGGGAACCTACGAGCAGTACTTC	CASSPRLAGTYEQYF
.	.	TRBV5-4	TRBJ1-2	TGCGCCAGCAGCCTGGACGGTCGATCCTATGGCTACACCTTC	CASSLDGRSYGYTF
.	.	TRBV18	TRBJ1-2	TGTGCCAGCTCATCACAGGACTACTATGGCTACACCTTC	CASSSQDYYGYTF
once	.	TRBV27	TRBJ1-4	TGTGCCAGCAGCTCGGGGATCCTTGGTGAAAAACTGTTTTTT	CASSSGILGEKLFF
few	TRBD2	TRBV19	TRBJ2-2	TGTGCCAGTAGTACTAGCGGGGCGAACACCGGGGAGCTGTTTTTT	CASSTSGANTGELFF
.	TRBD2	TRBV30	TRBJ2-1	TGTGCCTGGAGGTCAAGCGGGAGGCCATACAATGAGCAGTTCTTC	CAWRSSGRPYNEQFF
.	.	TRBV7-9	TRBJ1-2	TGTGCCAGCACACCAGAGGCCGGAAGGCACTATGGCTACACCTTC	CASTPEAGRHYGYTF
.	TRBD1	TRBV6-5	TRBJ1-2	TGTGCCAGCAGGGAAGACAGGGCTAACTATGGCTACACCTTC	CASREDRANYGYTF